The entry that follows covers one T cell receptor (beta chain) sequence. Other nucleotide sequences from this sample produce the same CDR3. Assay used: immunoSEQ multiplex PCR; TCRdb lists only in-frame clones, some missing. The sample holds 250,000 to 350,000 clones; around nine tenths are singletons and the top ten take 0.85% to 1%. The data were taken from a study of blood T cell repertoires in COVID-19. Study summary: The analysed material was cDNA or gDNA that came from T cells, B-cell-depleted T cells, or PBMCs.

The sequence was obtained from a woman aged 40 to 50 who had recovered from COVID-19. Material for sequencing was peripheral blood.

The CDR3 nucleotides read TGTGCCAGCAGACTAGCGGGAGTCACCGGGGAGCTGTTTTTT. Its translation is CASRLAGVTGELFF. The chain joins TRBV6-5 to TRBJ2-2; the match to TRBD2 covers 11 bases. Germline loops: CDR1 MNHEY, CDR2 SVGAGI. J gave up 4 bases and V 6 bases, and 1 base lay outside the gene matches. This CDR3 region has 14 residues.